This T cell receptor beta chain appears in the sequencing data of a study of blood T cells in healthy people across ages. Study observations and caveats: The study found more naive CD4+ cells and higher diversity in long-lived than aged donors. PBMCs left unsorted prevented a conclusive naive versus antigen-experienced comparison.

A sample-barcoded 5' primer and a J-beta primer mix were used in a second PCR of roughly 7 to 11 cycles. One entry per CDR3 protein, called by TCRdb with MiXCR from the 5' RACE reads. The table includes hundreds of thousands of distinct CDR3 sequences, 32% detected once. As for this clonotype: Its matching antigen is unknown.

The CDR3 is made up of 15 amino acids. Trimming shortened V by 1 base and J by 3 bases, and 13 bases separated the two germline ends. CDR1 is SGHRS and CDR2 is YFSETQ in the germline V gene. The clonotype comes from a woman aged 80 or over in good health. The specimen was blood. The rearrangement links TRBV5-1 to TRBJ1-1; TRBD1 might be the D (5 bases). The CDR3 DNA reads TGCGCCAGCAGCTTGTGGCAGGGACGAGACACTGAAGCTTTCTTT. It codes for CASSLWQGRDTEAFF.